This TCR beta chain was observed in a study of T cell clones after liver transplantation. Study context: TCRbeta sequencing after a pre-transplant mixed lymphocyte reaction identified graft-donor-reactive clones, later tracked in post-transplant blood.

V lost 5 bases, J lost 6 bases, and 16 bases lay in between. Germline V gene data show CDR1 as MNHEY and CDR2 as SMNVEV (reference sequence). CDR3 length: 15 amino acids. Profiling relied on immunoSEQ multiplex PCR, and the TCRdb table lists in-frame clones only, not all of them. The sample has about 71,000 clones; around 80% are singletons. This receptor was taken from a human patient who received a liver transplant. Some T cells may arise from the graft donor. The genes are TRBV27 and TRBJ2-2, with D maybe TRBD2 (7 bases). This material consisted of CD4+ T cells from blood, taken 12 months after liver transplant. CDR3 DNA sequence: TGTGCCAGCAGTCAGGGGTCTGCGGGAGCCGGGGAGCTGTTTTTT. Residues: CASSQGSAGAGELFF.